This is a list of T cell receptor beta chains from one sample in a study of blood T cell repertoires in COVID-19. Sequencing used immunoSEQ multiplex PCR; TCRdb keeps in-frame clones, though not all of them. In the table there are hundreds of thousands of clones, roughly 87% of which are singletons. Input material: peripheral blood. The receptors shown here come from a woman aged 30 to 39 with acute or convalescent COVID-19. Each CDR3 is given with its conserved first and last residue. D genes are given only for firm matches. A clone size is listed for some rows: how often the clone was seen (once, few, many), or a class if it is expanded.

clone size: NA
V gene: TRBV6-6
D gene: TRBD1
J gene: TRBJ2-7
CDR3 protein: CASSPPGQGFNEQYF
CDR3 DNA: TGTGCCAGCAGTCCTCCGGGACAGGGGTTCAACGAGCAGTACTTC

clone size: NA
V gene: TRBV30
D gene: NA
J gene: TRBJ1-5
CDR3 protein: CAWTTAGQPQHF
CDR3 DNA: TGTGCCTGGACCACGGCGGGGCAGCCCCAGCATTTT

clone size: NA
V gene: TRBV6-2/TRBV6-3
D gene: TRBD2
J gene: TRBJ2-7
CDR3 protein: CASSYSLRTSGYEQYF
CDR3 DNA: TGTGCCAGCAGTTACTCTCTGCGGACTAGCGGTTACGAGCAGTACTTC

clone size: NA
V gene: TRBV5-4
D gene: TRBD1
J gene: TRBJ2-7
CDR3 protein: CASSTGTGTATSYEQYF
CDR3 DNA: TGTGCCAGCAGCACTGGAACCGGGACAGCAACATCCTACGAGCAGTACTTC

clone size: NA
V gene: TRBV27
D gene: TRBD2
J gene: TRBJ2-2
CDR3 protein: CASSPRPVLAGGTGELFF
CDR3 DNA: TGTGCCAGCAGCCCTCGACCCGTTCTAGCGGGAGGTACCGGGGAGCTGTTTTTT

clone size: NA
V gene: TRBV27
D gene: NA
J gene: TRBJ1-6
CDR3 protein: CASSLDAGRRNSPLHF
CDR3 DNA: TGTGCCAGCAGTTTAGATGCAGGGCGTAGGAATTCACCCCTCCACTTT

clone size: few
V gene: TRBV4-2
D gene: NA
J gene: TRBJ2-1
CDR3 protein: CASSQDYGKNNEQFF
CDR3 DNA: TGTGCCAGCAGCCAAGACTACGGGAAGAACAATGAGCAGTTCTTC

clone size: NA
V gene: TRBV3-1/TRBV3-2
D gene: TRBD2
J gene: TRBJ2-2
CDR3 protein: CASSQARGTSGRASGELFF
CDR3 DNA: TGTGCCAGCAGCCAAGCACGAGGGACTAGCGGGAGGGCCTCCGGGGAGCTGTTTTTT

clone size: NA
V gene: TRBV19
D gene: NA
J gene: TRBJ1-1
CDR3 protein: CATLGAEAFF
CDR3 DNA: TGTGCCACCCTAGGAGCTGAAGCTTTCTTT

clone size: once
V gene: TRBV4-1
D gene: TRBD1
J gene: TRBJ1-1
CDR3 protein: CASSQIPGQGGTEAFF
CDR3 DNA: TGCGCCAGCAGCCAGATACCGGGACAGGGGGGGACTGAAGCTTTCTTT

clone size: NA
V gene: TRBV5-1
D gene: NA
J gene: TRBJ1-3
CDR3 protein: CASSLLGAGPGNTIYF
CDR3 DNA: TGCGCCAGCAGCTTGCTAGGGGCAGGCCCTGGAAACACCATATATTTT

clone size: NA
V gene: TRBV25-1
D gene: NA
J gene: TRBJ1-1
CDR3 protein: CASSEMAREAFF
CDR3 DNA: TGTGCCAGCAGTGAAATGGCCCGTGAAGCTTTCTTT

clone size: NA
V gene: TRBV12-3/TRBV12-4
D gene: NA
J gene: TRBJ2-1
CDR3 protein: CASSYRTYNEQFF
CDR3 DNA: TGTGCCAGCAGTTACAGAACTTACAATGAGCAGTTCTTC

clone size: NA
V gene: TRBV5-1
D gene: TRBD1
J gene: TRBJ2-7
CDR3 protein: CASTSTGSNSYYEQYF
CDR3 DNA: TGCGCCAGCACCTCGACAGGGAGTAACTCCTACTACGAGCAGTACTTC

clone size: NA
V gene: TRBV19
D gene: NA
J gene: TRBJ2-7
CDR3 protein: CASSLDFSPTEQYF
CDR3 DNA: TGTGCCAGTAGTCTGGACTTTTCTCCAACCGAGCAGTACTTC

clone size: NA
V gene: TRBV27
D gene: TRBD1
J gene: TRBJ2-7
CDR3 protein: CASSSGQGFSKQYF
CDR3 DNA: TGTGCCAGCAGTTCGGGACAGGGTTTCAGCAAGCAGTACTTC

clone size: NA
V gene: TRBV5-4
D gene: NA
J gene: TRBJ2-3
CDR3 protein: CASSLSTSTDTQYF
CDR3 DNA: TGTGCCAGCAGCCTCTCAACTAGCACAGATACGCAGTATTTT

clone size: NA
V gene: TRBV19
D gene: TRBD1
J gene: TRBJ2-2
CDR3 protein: CASSPGQGTGELFF
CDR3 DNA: TGTGCCAGTAGTCCCGGACAGGGCACCGGGGAGCTGTTTTTT

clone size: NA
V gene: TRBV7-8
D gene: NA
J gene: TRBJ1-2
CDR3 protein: CASSLAAGVYGYTF
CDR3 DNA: TGTGCCAGCAGCTTAGCGGCGGGGGTCTATGGCTACACCTTC

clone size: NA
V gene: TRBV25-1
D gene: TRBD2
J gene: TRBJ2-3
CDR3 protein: CASSPSLAGNTDTQYF
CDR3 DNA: TGTGCCAGCAGTCCAAGTTTAGCGGGAAACACAGATACGCAGTATTTT

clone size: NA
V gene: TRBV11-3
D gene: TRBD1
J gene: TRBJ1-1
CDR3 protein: CASSSRGDTEAFF
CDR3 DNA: TGTGCCAGCAGCAGCAGGGGGGACACTGAAGCTTTCTTT

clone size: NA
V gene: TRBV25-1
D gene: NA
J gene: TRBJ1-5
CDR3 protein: CASSTGEASNQPQHF
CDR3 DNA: TGTGCCAGCAGTACCGGGGAGGCAAGCAATCAGCCCCAGCATTTT

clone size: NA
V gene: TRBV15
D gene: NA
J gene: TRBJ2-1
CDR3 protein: CATSRDLRDPPLF
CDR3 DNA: TGTGCCACCAGCAGAGACTTGCGGGATCCTCCGCTCTTC

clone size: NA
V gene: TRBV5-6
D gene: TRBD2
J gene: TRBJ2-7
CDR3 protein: CASSSVAGGFYEQYF
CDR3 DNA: TGTGCCAGCAGCTCCGTAGCGGGAGGCTTCTACGAGCAGTACTTC

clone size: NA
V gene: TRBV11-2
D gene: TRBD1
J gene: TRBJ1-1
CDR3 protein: CASSLAGGMEAFF
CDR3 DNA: TGTGCCAGCAGCTTAGCAGGGGGTATGGAAGCTTTCTTT

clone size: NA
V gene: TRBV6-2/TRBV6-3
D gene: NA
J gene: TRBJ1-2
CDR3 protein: CASSYGMGVYGYTF
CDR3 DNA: TGTGCCAGCAGTTACGGGATGGGAGTCTATGGCTACACCTTC

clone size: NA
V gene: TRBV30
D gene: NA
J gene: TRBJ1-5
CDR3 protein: CAWQSSGSGQPQHF
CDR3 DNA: TGTGCCTGGCAATCCTCAGGGTCCGGCCAGCCCCAGCATTTT

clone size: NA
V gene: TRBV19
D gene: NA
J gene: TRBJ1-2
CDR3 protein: CAIHDGRGGHGYTF
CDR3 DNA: TGTGCCATTCATGACGGGCGGGGTGGTCATGGCTACACCTTC

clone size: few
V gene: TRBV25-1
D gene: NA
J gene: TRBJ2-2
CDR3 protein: CASSRHGTNTGELFF
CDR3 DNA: TGTGCCAGCAGTCGTCACGGGACGAACACCGGGGAGCTGTTTTTT

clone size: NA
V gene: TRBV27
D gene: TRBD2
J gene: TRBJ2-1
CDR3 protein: CASSFLAGGYNEQFF
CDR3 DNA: TGTGCCAGCAGTTTCTTAGCGGGAGGGTACAATGAGCAGTTCTTC

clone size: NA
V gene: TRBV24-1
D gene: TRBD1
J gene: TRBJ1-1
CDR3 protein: CATSVGTGGASEAFF
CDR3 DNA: TGTGCCACCAGTGTCGGAACAGGGGGCGCGTCTGAAGCTTTCTTT

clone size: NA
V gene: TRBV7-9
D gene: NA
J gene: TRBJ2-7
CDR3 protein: CASSFPLGGYEQYF
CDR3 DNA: TGTGCCAGCAGCTTCCCCCTAGGAGGGTACGAGCAGTACTTC

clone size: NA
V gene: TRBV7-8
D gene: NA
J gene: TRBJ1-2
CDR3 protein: CASSLQGWLYGYTF
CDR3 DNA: TGTGCCAGCAGCTTACAGGGGTGGCTTTATGGCTACACCTTC

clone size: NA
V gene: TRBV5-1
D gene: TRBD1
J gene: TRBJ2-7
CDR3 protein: CASSPRTGSYEQYF
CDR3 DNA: TGCGCCAGCAGCCCCCGGACAGGTTCCTACGAGCAGTACTTC

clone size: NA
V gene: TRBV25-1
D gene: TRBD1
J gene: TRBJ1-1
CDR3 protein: CASSETDRPNTEAFF
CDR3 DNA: TGTGCCAGCAGTGAGACGGACAGGCCGAACACTGAAGCTTTCTTT

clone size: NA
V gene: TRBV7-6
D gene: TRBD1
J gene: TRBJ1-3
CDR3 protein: CASSLYEGAQGNTIYF
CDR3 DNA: TGTGCCAGCAGCTTATATGAGGGGGCGCAGGGAAACACCATATATTTT

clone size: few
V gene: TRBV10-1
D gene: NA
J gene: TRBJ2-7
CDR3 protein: CASADQGCSYEQYF
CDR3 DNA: TGCGCCAGCGCCGACCAGGGGTGCTCCTACGAGCAGTACTTC

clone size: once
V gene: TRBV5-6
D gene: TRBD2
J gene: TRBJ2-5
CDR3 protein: CASSLFSAGVQETQYF
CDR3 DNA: TGTGCCAGCAGCTTATTTTCAGCGGGAGTGCAAGAGACCCAGTACTTC

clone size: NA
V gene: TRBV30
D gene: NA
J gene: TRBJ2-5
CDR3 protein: CACPGASPETQYF
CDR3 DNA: TGTGCCTGCCCGGGAGCCTCCCCAGAGACCCAGTACTTC

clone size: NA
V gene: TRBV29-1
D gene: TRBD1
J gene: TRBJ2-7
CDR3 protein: CSVVVGQGAWVQYF
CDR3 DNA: TGCAGCGTTGTGGTGGGACAGGGGGCTTGGGTGCAGTACTTC

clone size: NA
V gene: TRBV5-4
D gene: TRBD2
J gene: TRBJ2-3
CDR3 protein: CASSPTSGRSTDTQYF
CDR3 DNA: TGTGCCAGCAGCCCCACTAGCGGGAGGAGCACAGATACGCAGTATTTT